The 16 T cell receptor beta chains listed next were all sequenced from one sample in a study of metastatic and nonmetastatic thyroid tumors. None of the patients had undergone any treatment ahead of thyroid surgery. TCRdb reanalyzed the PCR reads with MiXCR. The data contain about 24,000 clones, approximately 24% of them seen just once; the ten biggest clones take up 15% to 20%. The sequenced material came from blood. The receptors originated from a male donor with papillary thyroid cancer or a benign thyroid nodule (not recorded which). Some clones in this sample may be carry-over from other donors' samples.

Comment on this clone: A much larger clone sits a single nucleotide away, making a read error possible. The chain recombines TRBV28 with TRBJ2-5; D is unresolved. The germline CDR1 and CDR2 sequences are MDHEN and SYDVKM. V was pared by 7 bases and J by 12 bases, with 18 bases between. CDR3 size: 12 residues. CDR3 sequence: CASKGYQEAKYF. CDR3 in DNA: TGTGCCAGCAAAGGGTACCAAGAGGCCAAGTACTTC.

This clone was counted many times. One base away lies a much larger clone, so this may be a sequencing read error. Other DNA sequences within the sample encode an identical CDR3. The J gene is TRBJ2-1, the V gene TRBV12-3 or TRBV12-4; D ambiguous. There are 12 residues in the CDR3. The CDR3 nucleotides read TGTGCCAGCAGCCCGTGGGAAGATGAGCAGTTCTTT. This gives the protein CASSPWEDEQFF.

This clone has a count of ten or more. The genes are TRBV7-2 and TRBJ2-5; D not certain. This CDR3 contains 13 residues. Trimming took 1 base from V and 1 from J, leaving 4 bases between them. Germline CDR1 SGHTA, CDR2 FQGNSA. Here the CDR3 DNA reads TGTGCCAGCAGCTTAGGCGCCCAAGAGACCCAGTACTTC. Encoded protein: CASSLGAQETQYF.

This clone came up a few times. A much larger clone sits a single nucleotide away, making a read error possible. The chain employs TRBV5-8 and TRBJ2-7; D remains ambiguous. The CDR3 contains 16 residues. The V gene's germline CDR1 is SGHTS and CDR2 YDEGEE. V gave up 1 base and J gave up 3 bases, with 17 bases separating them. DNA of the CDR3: TGTGCCAGCAGCTTGTCCCCGACTCGGAGCTTCTACGAGCAGTACTTC. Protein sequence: CASSLSPTRSFYEQYF.

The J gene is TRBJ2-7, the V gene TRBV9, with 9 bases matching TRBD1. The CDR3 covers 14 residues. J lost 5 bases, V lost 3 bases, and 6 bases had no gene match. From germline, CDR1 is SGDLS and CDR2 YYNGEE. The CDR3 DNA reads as TGTGCCAGCAGCGAACAGGGGGCGCGCGACGAGCAGTACTTC. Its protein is CASSEQGARDEQYF.

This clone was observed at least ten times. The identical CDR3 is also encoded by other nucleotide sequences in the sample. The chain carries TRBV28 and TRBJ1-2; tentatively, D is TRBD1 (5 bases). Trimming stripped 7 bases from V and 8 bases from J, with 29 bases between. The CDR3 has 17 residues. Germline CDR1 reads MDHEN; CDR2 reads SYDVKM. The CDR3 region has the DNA TGTGCCAGCACCGAAGTTGGGGAAAGGGGATTATCGGGGGGCTACACCTTC. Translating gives CASTEVGERGLSGGYTF.

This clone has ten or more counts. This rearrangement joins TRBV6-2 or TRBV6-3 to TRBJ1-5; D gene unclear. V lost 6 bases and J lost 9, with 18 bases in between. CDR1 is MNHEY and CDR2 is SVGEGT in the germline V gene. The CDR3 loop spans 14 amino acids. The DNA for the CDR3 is TGTGCCAGCAGGAGGGCGATCGATCAAACGCCCCAGCATTTT. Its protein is CASRRAIDQTPQHF.

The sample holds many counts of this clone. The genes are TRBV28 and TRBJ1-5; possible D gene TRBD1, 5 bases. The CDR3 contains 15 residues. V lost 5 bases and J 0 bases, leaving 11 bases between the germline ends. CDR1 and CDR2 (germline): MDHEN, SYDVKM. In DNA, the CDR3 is TGTGCCAGCAGTCCAGGGTCGTATAGCAATCAGCCCCAGCATTTT. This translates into CASSPGSYSNQPQHF.

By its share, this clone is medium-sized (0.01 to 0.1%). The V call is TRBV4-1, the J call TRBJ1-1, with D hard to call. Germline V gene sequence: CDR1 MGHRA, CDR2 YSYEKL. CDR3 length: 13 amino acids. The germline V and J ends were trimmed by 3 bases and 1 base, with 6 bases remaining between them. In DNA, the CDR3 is TGCGCCAGCAGCCAGCGGGAGAACACTGAAGCTTTCTTT. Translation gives CASSQRENTEAFF.

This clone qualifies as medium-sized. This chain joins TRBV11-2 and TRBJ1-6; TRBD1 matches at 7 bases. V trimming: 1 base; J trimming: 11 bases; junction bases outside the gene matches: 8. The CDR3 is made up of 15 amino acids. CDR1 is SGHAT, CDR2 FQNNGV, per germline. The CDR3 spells CASSLVGRGNAPLHF. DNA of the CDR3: TGTGCCAGCAGCTTAGTCGGCAGGGGGAATGCACCCCTCCACTTT.

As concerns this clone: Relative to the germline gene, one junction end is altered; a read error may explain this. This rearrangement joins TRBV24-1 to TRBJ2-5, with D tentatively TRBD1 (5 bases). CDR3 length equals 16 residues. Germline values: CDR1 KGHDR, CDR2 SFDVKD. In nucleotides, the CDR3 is TGTGCCTCCAGTGATTCGCGTCTATGGGGCAAAGAGACCCAGTACTTC. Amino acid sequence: CASSDSRLWGKETQYF.

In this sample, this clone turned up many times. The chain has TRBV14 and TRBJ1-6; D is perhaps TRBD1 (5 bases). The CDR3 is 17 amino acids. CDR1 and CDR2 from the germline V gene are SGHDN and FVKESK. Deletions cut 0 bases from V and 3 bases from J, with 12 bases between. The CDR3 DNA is TGTGCCAGCAGCCAAGATCCTCCGGGACTCTATAATTCACCCCTCCACTTT. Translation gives CASSQDPPGLYNSPLHF.

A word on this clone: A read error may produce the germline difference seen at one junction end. The CDR3 reads CASAPRVFSYSEQFF. The CDR3 DNA reads TGTGCCAGCGCCCCCAGGGTATTCTCCTACAGTGAGCAGTTCTTC. This chain uses TRBV27 with TRBJ2-1, with D possibly being TRBD1 (5 bases). The CDR3 loop spans 15 amino acids. CDR1 MNHEY and CDR2 SMNVEV come from the germline V gene (reference sequence).

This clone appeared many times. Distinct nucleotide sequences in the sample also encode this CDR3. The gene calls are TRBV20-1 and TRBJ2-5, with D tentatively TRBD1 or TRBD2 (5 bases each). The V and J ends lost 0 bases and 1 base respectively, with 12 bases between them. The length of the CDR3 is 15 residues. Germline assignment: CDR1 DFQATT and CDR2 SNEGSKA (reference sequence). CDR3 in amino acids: CSARDGGSSQETQYF. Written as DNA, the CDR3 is TGCAGTGCTAGAGATGGGGGATCCAGCCAAGAGACCCAGTACTTC.

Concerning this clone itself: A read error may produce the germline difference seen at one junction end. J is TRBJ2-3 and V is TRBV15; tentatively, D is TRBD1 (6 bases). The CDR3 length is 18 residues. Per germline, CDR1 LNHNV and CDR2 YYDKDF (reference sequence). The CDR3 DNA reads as TGTGCCACCATCTCCCTCAAATTCAGGGGCCCGAGCACGGATACGCAGTATTTT. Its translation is CATISLKFRGPSTDTQYF.

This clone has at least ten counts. The CDR3, as DNA: TGTGCCAGCAGCCCCCCGGGGGCCGACTCTACCTTAAACACCATATATTTT. Amino acids: CASSPPGADSTLNTIYF. The chain carries TRBV28 and TRBJ1-3, with a tentative D call TRBD1 (6 bases). CDR3 size: 17 residues. CDR1 is MDHEN and CDR2 is SYDVKM in the germline V gene. Trimming pared 6 bases from V and 6 bases from J, leaving 24 bases between. Full variable domain (remainder filled in from reference TRBV28 and TRBJ1-3): DVKVTQSSRYLVKRTGEKVFLECVQDMDHENMFWYRQDPGLGLRLIYFSYDVKMKEKGDIPEGYSVSREKKERFSLILESASTNQTSMYLCASSPPGADSTLNTIYFGEGSWLTVV.